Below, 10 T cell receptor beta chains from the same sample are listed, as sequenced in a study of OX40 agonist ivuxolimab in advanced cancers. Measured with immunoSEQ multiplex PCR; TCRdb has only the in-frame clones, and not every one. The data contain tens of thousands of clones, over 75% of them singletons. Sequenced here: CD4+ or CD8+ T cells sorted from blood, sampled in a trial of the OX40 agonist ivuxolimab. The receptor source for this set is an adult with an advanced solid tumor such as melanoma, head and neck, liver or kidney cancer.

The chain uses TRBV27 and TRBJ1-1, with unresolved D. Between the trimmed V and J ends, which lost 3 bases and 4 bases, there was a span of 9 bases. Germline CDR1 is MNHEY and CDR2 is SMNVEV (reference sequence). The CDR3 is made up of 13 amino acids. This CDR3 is CASSFGPGTEAFF. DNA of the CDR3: TGTGCCAGCAGTTTCGGCCCGGGCACTGAAGCTTTCTTT.

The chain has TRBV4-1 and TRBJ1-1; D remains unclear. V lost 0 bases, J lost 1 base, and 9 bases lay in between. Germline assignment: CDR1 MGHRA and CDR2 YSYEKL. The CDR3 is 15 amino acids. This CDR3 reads CASSQEPGQNTEAFF. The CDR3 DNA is TGCGCCAGCAGCCAAGAACCCGGGCAGAACACTGAAGCTTTCTTT.

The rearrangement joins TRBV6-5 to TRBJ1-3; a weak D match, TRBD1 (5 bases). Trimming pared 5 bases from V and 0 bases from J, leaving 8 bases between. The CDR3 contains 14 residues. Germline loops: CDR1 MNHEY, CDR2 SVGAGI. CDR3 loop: CASSTGGSGNTIYF. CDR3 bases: TGTGCCAGCAGTACGGGGGGCTCTGGAAACACCATATATTTT.

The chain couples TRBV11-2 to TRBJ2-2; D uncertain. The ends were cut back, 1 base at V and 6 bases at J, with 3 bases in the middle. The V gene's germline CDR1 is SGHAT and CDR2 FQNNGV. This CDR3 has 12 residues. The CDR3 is CASSLAAGELFF. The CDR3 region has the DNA TGTGCCAGCAGCTTAGCCGCCGGGGAGCTGTTTTTT.

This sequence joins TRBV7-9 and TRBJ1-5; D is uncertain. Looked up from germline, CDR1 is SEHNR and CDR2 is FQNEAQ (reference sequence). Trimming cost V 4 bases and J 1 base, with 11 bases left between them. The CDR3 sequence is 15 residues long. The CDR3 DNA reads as TGTGCCAGCAGCTCGACCCTAAGCAGCAATCAGCCCCAGCATTTT. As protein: CASSSTLSSNQPQHF. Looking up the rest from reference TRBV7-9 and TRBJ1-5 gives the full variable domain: DTGVSQNPRHKITKRGQNVTFRCDPISEHNRLYWYRQTLGQGPEFLTYFQNEAQLEKSRLLSDRFSAERPKGSFSTLEIQRTEQGDSAMYLCASSSTLSSNQPQHFGDGTRLSIL.

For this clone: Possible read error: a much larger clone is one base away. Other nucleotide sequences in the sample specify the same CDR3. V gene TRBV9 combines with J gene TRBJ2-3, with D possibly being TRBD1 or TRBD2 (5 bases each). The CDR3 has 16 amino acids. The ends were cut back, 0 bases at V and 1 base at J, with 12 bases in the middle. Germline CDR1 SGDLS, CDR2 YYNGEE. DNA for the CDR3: TGTGCCAGCAGCGTAGCTGGGGGAGAGGGCACAGATACGCAGTATTTT. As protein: CASSVAGGEGTDTQYF.

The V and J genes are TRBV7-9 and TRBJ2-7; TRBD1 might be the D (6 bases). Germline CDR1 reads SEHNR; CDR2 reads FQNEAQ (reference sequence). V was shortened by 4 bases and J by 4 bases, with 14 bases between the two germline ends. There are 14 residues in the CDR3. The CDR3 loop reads CASSSWTEKYEQYF. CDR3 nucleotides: TGTGCCAGCAGCTCTTGGACAGAGAAGTACGAGCAGTACTTC. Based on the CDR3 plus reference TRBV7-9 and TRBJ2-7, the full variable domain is DTGVSQNPRHKITKRGQNVTFRCDPISEHNRLYWYRQTLGQGPEFLTYFQNEAQLEKSRLLSDRFSAERPKGSFSTLEIQRTEQGDSAMYLCASSSWTEKYEQYFGPGTRLTVT.

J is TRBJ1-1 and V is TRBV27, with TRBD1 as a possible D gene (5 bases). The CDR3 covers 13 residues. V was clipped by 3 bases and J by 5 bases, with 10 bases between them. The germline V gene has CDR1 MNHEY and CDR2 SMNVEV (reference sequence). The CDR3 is CASSFPGTTEAFF. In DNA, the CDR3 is TGTGCCAGCAGTTTCCCCGGGACGACTGAAGCTTTCTTT.

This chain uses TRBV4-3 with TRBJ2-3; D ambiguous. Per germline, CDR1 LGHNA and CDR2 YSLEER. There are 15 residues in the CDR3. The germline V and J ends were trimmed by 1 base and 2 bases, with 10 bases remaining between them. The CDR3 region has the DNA TGCGCCAGCAGCCAAGGGGCGATGAACACAGATACGCAGTATTTT. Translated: CASSQGAMNTDTQYF.

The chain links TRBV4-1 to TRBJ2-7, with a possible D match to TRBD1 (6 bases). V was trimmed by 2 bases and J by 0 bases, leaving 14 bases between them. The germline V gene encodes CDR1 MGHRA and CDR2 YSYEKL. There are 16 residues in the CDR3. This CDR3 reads CASSQSTGTFSYEQYF. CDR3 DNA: TGCGCCAGCAGCCAATCGACCGGGACATTCTCCTACGAGCAGTACTTC.